This T cell receptor (beta chain) derives from a study of Graves' ophthalmopathy and Graves' hyperthyroidism. Study-wide results and caveats: Among expanded thyroid clonotypes above 0.001 frequency, most also occurred in blood.

This clonotype has a count of ten or more. The antigen is unknown. The CDR3 sequence is 16 residues long. CDR1 is SGHRS, CDR2 YFSETQ, per germline. V lost 2 bases to trimming and J lost 2 bases; unmatched junction nucleotides: 6. The sequenced template was RNA, covering the TCR beta CDR3 region. HTBI primers were employed in first-round RT-PCR, then a second-round multiplex PCR followed. One entry per CDR3 protein, called by TCRdb with MiXCR from the multiplex PCR reads. The repertoire holds 500,000 to 700,000 distinct CDR3 sequences, over 20% seen once, with roughly 7.4% in the top ten. This TCR came from a woman aged 18-29 years with stable Graves' hyperthyroidism. Some clones in this sample may be carry-over from other donors' samples. The chain combines TRBV5-1 with TRBJ1-2; 10 nucleotides align to TRBD1. Source material: peripheral blood. CDR3 in amino acids: CASSFRQGARNYGYTF. The CDR3 DNA reads as TGCGCCAGCAGCTTCCGACAGGGGGCTAGGAACTATGGCTACACCTTC. Filled out from reference TRBV5-1 and TRBJ1-2, the complete variable domain reads KAGVTQTPRYLIKTRGQQVTLSCSPISGHRSVSWYQQTPGQGLQFLFEYFSETQRNKGNFPGRFSGRQFSNSRSEMNVSTLELGDSALYLCASSFRQGARNYGYTFGSGTRLTVV.